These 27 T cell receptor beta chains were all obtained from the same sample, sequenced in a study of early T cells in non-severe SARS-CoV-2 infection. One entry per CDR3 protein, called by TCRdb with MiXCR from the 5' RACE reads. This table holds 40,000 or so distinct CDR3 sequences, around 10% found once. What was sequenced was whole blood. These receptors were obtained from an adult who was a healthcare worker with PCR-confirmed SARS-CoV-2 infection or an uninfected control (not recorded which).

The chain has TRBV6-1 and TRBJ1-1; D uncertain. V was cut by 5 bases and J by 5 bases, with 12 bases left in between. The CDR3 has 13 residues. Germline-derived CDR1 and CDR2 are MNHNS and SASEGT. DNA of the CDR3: TGTGCCAGCAGTCTGATGGGGAGAACTGAAGCTTTCTTT. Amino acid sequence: CASSLMGRTEAFF.

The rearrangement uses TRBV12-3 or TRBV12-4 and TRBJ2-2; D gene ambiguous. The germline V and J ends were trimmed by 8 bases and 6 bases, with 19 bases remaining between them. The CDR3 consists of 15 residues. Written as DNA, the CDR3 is TGTGCCAGCTCTACACCCTCCCACGGAGCCGGGGAGCTGTTTTTT. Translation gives CASSTPSHGAGELFF.

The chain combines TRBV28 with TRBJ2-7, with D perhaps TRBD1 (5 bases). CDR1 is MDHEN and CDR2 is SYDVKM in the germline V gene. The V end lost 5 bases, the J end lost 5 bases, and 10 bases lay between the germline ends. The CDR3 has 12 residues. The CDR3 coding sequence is TGTGCCAGCAGTCAGGGTCTCCACGAGCAGTACTTC. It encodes CASSQGLHEQYF.

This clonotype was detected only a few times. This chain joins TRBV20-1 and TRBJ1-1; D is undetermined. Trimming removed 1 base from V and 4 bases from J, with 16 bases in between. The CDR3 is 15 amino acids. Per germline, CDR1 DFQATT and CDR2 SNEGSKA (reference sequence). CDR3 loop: CSARGSHSKGTEAFF. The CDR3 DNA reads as TGCAGTGCTAGAGGCTCTCACTCGAAGGGCACTGAAGCTTTCTTT.

CDR3 nucleotide sequence: TGCGCCAGCAGTCACCCCGGGACAGGCACGGTCGATGAGCAGTTCTTC. Protein: CASSHPGTGTVDEQFF. The chain links TRBV23-1 to TRBJ2-1, with 8 positions matching TRBD1. TRBV23-1 is sorted into the ORF group, with uncertain function. The V and J ends lost 3 bases and 8 bases, in that order; junction bases with no gene match: 12. The CDR3 loop spans 16 amino acids.

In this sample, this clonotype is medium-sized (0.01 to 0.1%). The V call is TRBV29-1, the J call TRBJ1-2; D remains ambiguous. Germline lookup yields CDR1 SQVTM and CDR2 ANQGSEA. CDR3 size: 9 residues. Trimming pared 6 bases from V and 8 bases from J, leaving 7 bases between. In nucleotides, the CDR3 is TGCAGCGTGTCCCCCGGCTACACCTTC. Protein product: CSVSPGYTF.

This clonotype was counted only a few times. CDR3 residues: CASRMGLAGIYEQYF. In nucleotides, the CDR3 is TGTGCCAGCAGAATGGGACTAGCGGGAATATACGAGCAGTACTTC. The rearrangement joins TRBV6-1 to TRBJ2-7, with 13 positions matching TRBD2. CDR3 length: 15 amino acids. Germline V gene sequence: CDR1 MNHNS, CDR2 SASEGT. Trimming at V came to 6 bases and at J to 4 bases, leaving 6 bases not matched to a gene.

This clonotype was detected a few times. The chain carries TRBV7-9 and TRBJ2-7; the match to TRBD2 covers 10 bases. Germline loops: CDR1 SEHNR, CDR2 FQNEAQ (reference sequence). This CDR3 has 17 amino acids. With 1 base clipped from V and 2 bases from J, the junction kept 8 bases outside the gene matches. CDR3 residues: CASSLGLAGEPTYEQYF. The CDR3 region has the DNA TGTGCCAGCAGCTTAGGGCTAGCGGGAGAGCCAACCTACGAGCAGTACTTC. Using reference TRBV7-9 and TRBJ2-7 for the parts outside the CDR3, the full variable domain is DTGVSQNPRHKITKRGQNVTFRCDPISEHNRLYWYRQTLGQGPEFLTYFQNEAQLEKSRLLSDRFSAERPKGSFSTLEIQRTEQGDSAMYLCASSLGLAGEPTYEQYFGPGTRLTVT.

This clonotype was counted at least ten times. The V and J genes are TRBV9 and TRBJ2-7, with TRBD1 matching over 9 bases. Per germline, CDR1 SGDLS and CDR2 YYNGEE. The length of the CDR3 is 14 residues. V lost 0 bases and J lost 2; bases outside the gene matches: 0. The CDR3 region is CASSVGQGAYEQYF. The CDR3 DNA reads TGTGCCAGCAGCGTAGGACAGGGGGCCTACGAGCAGTACTTC.

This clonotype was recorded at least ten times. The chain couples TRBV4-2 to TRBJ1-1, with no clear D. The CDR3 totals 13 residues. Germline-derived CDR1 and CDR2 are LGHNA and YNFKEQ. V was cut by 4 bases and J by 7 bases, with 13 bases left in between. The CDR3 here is CASSPLDRGEAFF. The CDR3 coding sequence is TGTGCCAGCAGCCCACTCGATCGAGGTGAAGCTTTCTTT.

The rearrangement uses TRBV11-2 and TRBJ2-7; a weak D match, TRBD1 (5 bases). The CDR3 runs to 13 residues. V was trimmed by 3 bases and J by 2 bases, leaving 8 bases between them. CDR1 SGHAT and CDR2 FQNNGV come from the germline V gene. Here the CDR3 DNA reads TGTGCCAGCAGCTTCGACAGCCCCTACGAGCAGTACTTC. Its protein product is CASSFDSPYEQYF.

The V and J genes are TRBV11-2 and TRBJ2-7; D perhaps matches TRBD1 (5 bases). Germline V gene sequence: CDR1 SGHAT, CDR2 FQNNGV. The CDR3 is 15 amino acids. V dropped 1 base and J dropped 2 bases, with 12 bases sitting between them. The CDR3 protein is CASSLGRVGPYEQYF. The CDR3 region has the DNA TGTGCCAGCAGCTTAGGGCGTGTGGGGCCCTACGAGCAGTACTTC.

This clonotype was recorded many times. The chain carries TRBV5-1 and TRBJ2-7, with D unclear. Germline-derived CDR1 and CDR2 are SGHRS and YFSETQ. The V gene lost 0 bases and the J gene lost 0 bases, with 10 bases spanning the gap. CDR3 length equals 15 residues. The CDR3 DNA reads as TGCGCCAGCAGCTTGGCCCCCCCGGGCTCCTACGAGCAGTACTTC. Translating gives CASSLAPPGSYEQYF.

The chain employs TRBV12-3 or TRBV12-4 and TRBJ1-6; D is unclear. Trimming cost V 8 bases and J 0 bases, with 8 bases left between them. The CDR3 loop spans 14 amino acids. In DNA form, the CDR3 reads TGTGCCAGCTCGTCGAGCTCCTATAATTCACCCCTCCACTTT. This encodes CASSSSSYNSPLHF.

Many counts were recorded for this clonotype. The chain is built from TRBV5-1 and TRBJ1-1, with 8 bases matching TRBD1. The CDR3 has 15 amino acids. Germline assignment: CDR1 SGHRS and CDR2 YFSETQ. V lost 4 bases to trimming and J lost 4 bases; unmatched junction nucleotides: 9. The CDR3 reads CASSQGQGMGTEAFF. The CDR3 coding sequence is TGCGCCAGCAGCCAAGGACAGGGTATGGGCACTGAAGCTTTCTTT.

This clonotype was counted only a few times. The CDR3 DNA reads TGCGCCAGCAGCCAAGCTCCCGGTGCGGGAGGGCGATACGAGCAGTACTTC. Protein sequence: CASSQAPGAGGRYEQYF. The V call is TRBV4-3, the J call TRBJ2-7, with 9 bases aligning to TRBD2. V shed 1 base, J shed 4 bases, and the junction held 11 bases outside the gene matches. The CDR3 loop spans 17 amino acids. Germline V CDR1 and CDR2: LGHNA, YSLEER.

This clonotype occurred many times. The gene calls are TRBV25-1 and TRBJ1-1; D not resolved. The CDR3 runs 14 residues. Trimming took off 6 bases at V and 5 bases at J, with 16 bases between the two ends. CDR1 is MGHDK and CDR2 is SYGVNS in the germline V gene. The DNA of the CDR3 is TGTGCCAGCAGGCCGGACTCCCCGGGGACTGAAGCTTTCTTT. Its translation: CASRPDSPGTEAFF.

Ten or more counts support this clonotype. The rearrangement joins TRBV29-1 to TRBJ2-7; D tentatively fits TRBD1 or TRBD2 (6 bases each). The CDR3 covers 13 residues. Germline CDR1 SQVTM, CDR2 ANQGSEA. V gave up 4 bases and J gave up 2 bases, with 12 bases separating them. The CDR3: CSVAYGGAYEQYF. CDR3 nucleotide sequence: TGCAGCGTTGCGTACGGGGGCGCCTACGAGCAGTACTTC.

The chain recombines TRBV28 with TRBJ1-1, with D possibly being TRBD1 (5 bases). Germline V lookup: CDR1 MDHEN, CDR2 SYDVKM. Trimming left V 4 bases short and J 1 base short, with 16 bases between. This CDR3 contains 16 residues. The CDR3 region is CASSYPGGAANTEAFF. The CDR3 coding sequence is TGTGCCAGCAGTTACCCAGGAGGGGCTGCGAACACTGAAGCTTTCTTT.

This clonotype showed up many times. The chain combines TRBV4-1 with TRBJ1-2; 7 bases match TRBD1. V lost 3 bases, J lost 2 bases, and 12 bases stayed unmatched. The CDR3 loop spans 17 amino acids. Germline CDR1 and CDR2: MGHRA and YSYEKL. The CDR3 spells CASSQSNRPGQNYGYTF. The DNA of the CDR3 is TGCGCCAGCAGCCAGTCAAACCGCCCGGGACAGAACTATGGCTACACCTTC.

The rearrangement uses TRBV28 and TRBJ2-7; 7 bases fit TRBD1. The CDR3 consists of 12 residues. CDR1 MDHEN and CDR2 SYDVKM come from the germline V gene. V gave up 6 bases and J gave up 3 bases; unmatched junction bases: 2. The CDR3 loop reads CASSTGVYEQYF. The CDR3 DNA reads TGTGCCAGCAGCACAGGGGTCTACGAGCAGTACTTC.

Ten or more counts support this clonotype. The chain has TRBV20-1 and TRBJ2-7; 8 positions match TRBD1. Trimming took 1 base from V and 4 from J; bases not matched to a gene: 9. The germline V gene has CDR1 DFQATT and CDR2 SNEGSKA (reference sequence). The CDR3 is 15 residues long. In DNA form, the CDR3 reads TGCAGTGCTAGAGCTATCGACAGGGGTGGGTACGAGCAGTACTTC. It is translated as CSARAIDRGGYEQYF.

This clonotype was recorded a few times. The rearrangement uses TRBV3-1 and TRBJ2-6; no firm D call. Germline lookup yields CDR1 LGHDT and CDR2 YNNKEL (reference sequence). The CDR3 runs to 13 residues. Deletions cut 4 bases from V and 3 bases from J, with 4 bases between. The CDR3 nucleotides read TGTGCCAGCAGCCCATTTGGGGCCAACGTCCTGACTTTC. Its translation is CASSPFGANVLTF.

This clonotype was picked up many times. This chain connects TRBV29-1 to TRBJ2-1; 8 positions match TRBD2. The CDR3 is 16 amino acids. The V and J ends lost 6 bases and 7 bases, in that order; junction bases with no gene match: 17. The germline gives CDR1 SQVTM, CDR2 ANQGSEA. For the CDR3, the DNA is TGCAGCGTGGTACCCGGGGAGCGGGAGATTTTGAATGAGCAGTTCTTC. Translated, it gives CSVVPGEREILNEQFF.

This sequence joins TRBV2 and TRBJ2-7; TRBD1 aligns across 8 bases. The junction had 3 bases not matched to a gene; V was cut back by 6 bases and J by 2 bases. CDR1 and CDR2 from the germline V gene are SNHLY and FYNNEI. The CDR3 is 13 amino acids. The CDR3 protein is CASRGQATYEQYF. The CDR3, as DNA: TGTGCCAGCAGGGGACAGGCCACCTACGAGCAGTACTTC. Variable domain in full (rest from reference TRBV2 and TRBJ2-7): EPEVTQTPSHQVTQMGQEVILRCVPISNHLYFYWYRQILGQKVEFLVSFYNNEISEKSEIFDDQFSVERPDGSNFTLKIRSTKLEDSAMYFCASRGQATYEQYFGPGTRLTVT.

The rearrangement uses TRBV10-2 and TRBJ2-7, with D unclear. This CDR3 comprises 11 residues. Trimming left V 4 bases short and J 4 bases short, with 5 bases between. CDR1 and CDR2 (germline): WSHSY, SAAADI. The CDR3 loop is CASSAVYEQYF. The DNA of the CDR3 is TGCGCCAGCAGTGCGGTATACGAGCAGTACTTC.

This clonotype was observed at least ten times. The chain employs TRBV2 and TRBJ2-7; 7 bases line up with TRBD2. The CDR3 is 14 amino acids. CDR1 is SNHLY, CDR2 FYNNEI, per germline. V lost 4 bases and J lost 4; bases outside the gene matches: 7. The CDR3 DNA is TGTGCCAGCAGTGTGGATAGCGGGCGTTACGAGCAGTACTTC. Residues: CASSVDSGRYEQYF. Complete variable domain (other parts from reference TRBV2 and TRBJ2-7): EPEVTQTPSHQVTQMGQEVILRCVPISNHLYFYWYRQILGQKVEFLVSFYNNEISEKSEIFDDQFSVERPDGSNFTLKIRSTKLEDSAMYFCASSVDSGRYEQYFGPGTRLTVT.